These 2 T cell receptor beta chains were all obtained from the same sample, sequenced in a study of blood T cell repertoires in COVID-19. The assay was immunoSEQ multiplex PCR, and TCRdb's table has in-frame clones only and misses some. The data hold roughly 170,000 clones, with around four fifths observed a single time. What was sequenced was PBMCs or T cells enriched from blood (not recorded which). The source is a woman aged 45-65 years who had recovered from COVID-19.

The chain is built from TRBV11-2 and TRBJ2-5; 8 nucleotides align to TRBD1. This CDR3 has 13 residues. Germline CDR1 and CDR2: SGHAT and FQNNGV. The junction had 3 bases not matched to a gene; V was cut back by 5 bases and J by 4 bases. CDR3 loop: CASSRGQGETQYF. The CDR3 region has the DNA TGTGCCAGCAGCCGCGGACAGGGAGAGACCCAGTACTTC.

This chain links TRBV19 with TRBJ1-2; 7 positions match TRBD1. Germline V CDR1 and CDR2: LNHDA, SQIVND (reference sequence). The V and J ends lost 4 bases and 5 bases, in that order; junction bases with no gene match: 16. The CDR3 is made up of 17 amino acids. CDR3 bases: TGTGCCAGTAGTAACCGCGGCCTAGGGACAGCCACTTATGGCTACACCTTC. Its protein product is CASSNRGLGTATYGYTF.